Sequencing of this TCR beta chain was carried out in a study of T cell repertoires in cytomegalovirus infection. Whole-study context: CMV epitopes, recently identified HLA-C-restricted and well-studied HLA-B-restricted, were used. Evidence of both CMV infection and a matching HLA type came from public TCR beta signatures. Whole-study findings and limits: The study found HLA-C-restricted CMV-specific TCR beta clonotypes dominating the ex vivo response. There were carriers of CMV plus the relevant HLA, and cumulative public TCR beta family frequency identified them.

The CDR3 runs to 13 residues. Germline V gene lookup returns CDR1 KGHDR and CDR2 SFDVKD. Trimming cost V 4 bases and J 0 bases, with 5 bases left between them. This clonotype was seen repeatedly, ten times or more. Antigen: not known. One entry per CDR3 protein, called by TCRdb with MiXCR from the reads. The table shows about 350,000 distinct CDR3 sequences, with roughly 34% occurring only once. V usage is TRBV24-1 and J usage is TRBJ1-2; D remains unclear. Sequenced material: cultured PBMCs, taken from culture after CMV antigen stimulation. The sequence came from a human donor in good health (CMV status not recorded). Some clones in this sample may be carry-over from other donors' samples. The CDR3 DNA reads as TGTGCCACCAGTGACCCCCCTAACTATGGCTACACCTTC. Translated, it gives CATSDPPNYGYTF.